A selection of T cell receptor beta chains follows, all from one sample in a study of T cell responses to AZD1222 COVID-19 vaccine. The data were produced by immunoSEQ multiplex PCR, yet TCRdb's version contains in-frame clones alone and is incomplete. The table lists tens of thousands of clones, approximately 91% of them singletons. The sample was peripheral blood, taken 28 days after the second AZD1222 dose. Source of these receptors: an adult who received the AZD1222 COVID-19 vaccine. The CDR3 runs from the conserved cysteine through the conserved F or W. The D gene is left open where the match is weak. The size field is filled for only some rows; it gives once, few, many or a size class.

size	J	V	D	DNA	CDR3
-	TRBJ1-6	TRBV5-1	-	TGCGCCAGCAGCTTGGTCGGGGGAGAATCCCCCCTCCACTTT	CASSLVGGESPLHF
-	TRBJ1-2	TRBV6-5	-	TGTGCCAGCACCCAACGGGGCAGGGTTGTCGGCTACACCTTC	CASTQRGRVVGYTF
-	TRBJ1-4	TRBV6-1	-	TGTGCCAGCAGTGAACAGACCTGGGGGGGAAAACTGTTTTTT	CASSEQTWGGKLFF
-	TRBJ2-1	TRBV24-1	-	TGTGCCACCGGTGGGGGGCCCTCCTACAATGAGCAGTTCTTC	CATGGGPSYNEQFF
-	TRBJ1-1	TRBV7-2	-	TGTGCCAGCAGCTTAGCGATAAACACTGAAGCTTTCTTT	CASSLAINTEAFF
once	TRBJ2-7	TRBV3-1/TRBV3-2	TRBD1	TGTGCCAGCAGCCCAAGTCTGGACAGGGGCTCCGAGCAGTACTTC	CASSPSLDRGSEQYF
-	TRBJ1-1	TRBV7-6	TRBD1	TGTGCCAGCAGCTTAGGACCCGGGACAGGGATGAACACTGAAGCTTTCTTT	CASSLGPGTGMNTEAFF
-	TRBJ2-5	TRBV9	-	TGTGCCAGCAGCGTAGCTGGGGCAGCAGAGACCCAGTACTTC	CASSVAGAAETQYF
-	TRBJ2-2	TRBV29-1	-	TGCAGCGTTGTGAACAGCGCGAACACCGGGGAGCTGTTTTTT	CSVVNSANTGELFF
-	TRBJ2-1	TRBV5-6	TRBD2	TGTGCCAGCAGCTGGTGGGCTAGCGGGGGACCCTACAATGAGCAGTTCTTC	CASSWWASGGPYNEQFF
-	TRBJ1-1	TRBV5-8	-	TGTGCCAGCAGCTTGGAAGGGGATATGAACACTGAAGCTTTCTTT	CASSLEGDMNTEAFF
-	TRBJ2-3	TRBV2	-	TGTGCCAGCAATAAGGGGCACAGCGATACGCAGTATTTT	CASNKGHSDTQYF
-	TRBJ1-1	TRBV7-2	-	TGTGCCAGCAGCTACCTGGAAAGGAGGAACACTGAAGCTTTCTTT	CASSYLERRNTEAFF
-	TRBJ1-3	TRBV6-1	TRBD1	TGTGCCAGCAGTTCCGACAGGGGCATGGCGAACACCATATATTTT	CASSSDRGMANTIYF
-	TRBJ1-2	TRBV6-5	TRBD1	TGTGCCAGCAGTTACCAAGCAGGGGGGGCCGGGTATGGCTACACCTTC	CASSYQAGGAGYGYTF
-	TRBJ1-4	TRBV19	-	TGTGCCAGTAGTATGCGCAGGGGTGGTGAAAAACTGTTTTTT	CASSMRRGGEKLFF
-	TRBJ2-1	TRBV2	-	TGTGCCAGCGTCCTAATTGGCATAAGCTCCTACAATGAGCAGTTCTTC	CASVLIGISSYNEQFF
-	TRBJ1-2	TRBV6-5	TRBD1	TGTGCCAGCAACCCGGGACAGTATTATGGCTACACCTTC	CASNPGQYYGYTF
-	TRBJ2-7	TRBV4-1	-	TGCGCCAGCAGCCCAACGGACAGAACCTACGAGCAGTACTTC	CASSPTDRTYEQYF
-	TRBJ1-3	TRBV3-1/TRBV3-2	TRBD1	TGTGCCAGCAGCCATCCAAGGCAGGGGGCGTCCGGAAACACCATATATTTT	CASSHPRQGASGNTIYF
-	TRBJ2-1	TRBV7-8	TRBD1	TGTGCCAGCAGCCGGGACAGGGTGTCCTACAATGAGCAGTTCTTC	CASSRDRVSYNEQFF
-	TRBJ1-5	TRBV7-2	-	TGTGCCAGCAGCCTTGCTTTTGGGAGTGGAGAGCCCCAGCATTTT	CASSLAFGSGEPQHF
-	TRBJ1-1	TRBV19	TRBD1	TGTGCCAGTAGTCCAAACGGACAGGGCGGTATCACTGAAGCTTTCTTT	CASSPNGQGGITEAFF
-	TRBJ1-3	TRBV7-6	-	TGTGCCAGCAGCCCCGCTCTGGGGAGCCACATCTCTGGAAACACCATATATTTT	CASSPALGSHISGNTIYF
once	TRBJ1-4	TRBV5-4	-	TGTGCCAGCAGCTTGACCGGATCTAATGAAAAACTGTTTTTT	CASSLTGSNEKLFF
few	TRBJ1-1	TRBV6-5	-	TGTGCCAGCATTTACCAGGTTCGCACTGAAGCTTTCTTT	CASIYQVRTEAFF
few	TRBJ1-3	TRBV5-1	TRBD1	TGCGCCAGCAGCTTGGCGGGGACAGGGTTCTCTGGAAACACCATATATTTT	CASSLAGTGFSGNTIYF
-	TRBJ1-2	TRBV25-1	-	TGTGCCAGCAGTGAAGGTGGTAGCTATGGCTACACCTTC	CASSEGGSYGYTF
-	TRBJ2-7	TRBV29-1	-	TGCAGCGTTGAAGTCTCCTGGAACGAGCAGTACTTC	CSVEVSWNEQYF
-	TRBJ2-1	TRBV7-9	TRBD2	TGTGCCAGCAGCTTTGGCGGGGGGCCCTACAATGAGCAGTTCTTC	CASSFGGGPYNEQFF
-	TRBJ1-4	TRBV9	-	TGTGCCAGCAGCGTAGAGGGGCGTAATGAAAAACTGTTTTTT	CASSVEGRNEKLFF
-	TRBJ1-1	TRBV2	-	TGTGCCAGCAGCGGGCTGACCACAATGAACACTGAAGCTTTCTTT	CASSGLTTMNTEAFF
-	TRBJ1-2	TRBV7-2	-	TGTGCCAGCAGCTTAGTGTGGGCCAGGGGCGCTGGCTACACCTTC	CASSLVWARGAGYTF
once	TRBJ1-2	TRBV5-6	-	TGTGCCAGCAGAGGTGGCGGCGCTGGCTACACCTTC	CASRGGGAGYTF
-	TRBJ2-1	TRBV7-8	TRBD2	TGTGCCAGCAGCACCACACTAGCGGGCTCCTACAATGAGCAGTTCTTC	CASSTTLAGSYNEQFF
-	TRBJ1-2	TRBV5-1	TRBD1	TGCGCCAGCAGCCGGGGACAGAACTATGGCTACACCTTC	CASSRGQNYGYTF
-	TRBJ1-1	TRBV2	-	TGTGCCAGCAAGTTTGTGGGGGTGGGCACTGAAGCTTTCTTT	CASKFVGVGTEAFF
-	TRBJ1-6	TRBV5-1	-	TGCGCCAGCAGCTTGGGACAAACTAAATCACCCCTCCACTTT	CASSLGQTKSPLHF
-	TRBJ1-1	TRBV2	-	TGTGCCAGCAGTGAGGGCAGAAACACTGAAGCTTTCTTT	CASSEGRNTEAFF
once	TRBJ1-2	TRBV6-5	-	TGTGCCAGCAGTTATGCGGGGGCGGTGAACTATGGCTACACCTTC	CASSYAGAVNYGYTF
-	TRBJ2-2	TRBV18	-	TGTGCCAGCTCACCACCGACACCCACCGGGGAGCTGTTTTTT	CASSPPTPTGELFF
-	TRBJ1-5	TRBV5-5	-	TGTGCCAGCAGCTTGGTGCCAGGGGATGGCAATCAGCCCCAGCATTTT	CASSLVPGDGNQPQHF
few	TRBJ2-2	TRBV19	TRBD2	TGTGCCAGTAGTACCCTAGCGGGGGGTTGGACCGGGGAGCTGTTTTTT	CASSTLAGGWTGELFF
-	TRBJ1-2	TRBV27	-	TGTGCCAGCAGGGCCGGGACTCGGGGCCCCTATGGCTACACCTTC	CASRAGTRGPYGYTF
-	TRBJ2-3	TRBV19	TRBD1	TGTGCCAGTAGCCAGACACAGGGGAGAACAGATACGCAGTATTTT	CASSQTQGRTDTQYF
-	TRBJ1-6	TRBV30	-	TGTGCCTGGGGGGACCCTCGTTCACCCCTCCACTTT	CAWGDPRSPLHF
-	TRBJ2-7	TRBV6-5	-	TGTGCCAGCAGGCGGGTCCACGAGCAGTACTTC	CASRRVHEQYF
-	TRBJ1-3	TRBV3-1/TRBV3-2	-	TGTGCCAGCAGTAAAGGAGACTCTGGAAACACCATATATTTT	CASSKGDSGNTIYF
-	TRBJ1-2	TRBV29-1	TRBD1	TGCAGCGTCGGCAGGGGGGAGGATGGCTACACCTTC	CSVGRGEDGYTF
once	TRBJ1-3	TRBV19	-	TGTGCCAGTAGTGTGGGGTCCATCTCTGGAAACACCATATATTTT	CASSVGSISGNTIYF